This T cell receptor beta chain was retrieved from a study of T cells in localized non-small cell lung cancer. Method: immunoSEQ multiplex PCR; TCRdb's copy keeps in-frame clones and lacks some. The sample holds 25,000 to 35,000 clones, about 90% seen once. Study results and limitations: Among the tissues sampled, uninvolved adjacent lung had the highest T cell clonality, above tumor.

Turning to this clone: What it binds is not known.

CDR3 length: 13 amino acids. Trimming cost V 2 bases and J 13 bases, with 17 bases left between them. In germline, CDR1 is SEHNR, CDR2 FQNEAQ (reference sequence). The sequenced sample was PBMCs, obtained before any cancer treatment. The V call is TRBV7-9, the J call TRBJ1-2; D ambiguous. This TCR derives from a man between 40 and 70 years old with stage II lung adenocarcinoma. CDR3 region: CASSLSSGSMVTF. CDR3 bases: TGTGCCAGCAGCTTATCGTCCGGATCTATGGTCACCTTC. Full variable domain (outside the CDR3, taken from reference TRBV7-9 and TRBJ1-2): DTGVSQNPRHKITKRGQNVTFRCDPISEHNRLYWYRQTLGQGPEFLTYFQNEAQLEKSRLLSDRFSAERPKGSFSTLEIQRTEQGDSAMYLCASSLSSGSMVTFGSGTRLTVV.